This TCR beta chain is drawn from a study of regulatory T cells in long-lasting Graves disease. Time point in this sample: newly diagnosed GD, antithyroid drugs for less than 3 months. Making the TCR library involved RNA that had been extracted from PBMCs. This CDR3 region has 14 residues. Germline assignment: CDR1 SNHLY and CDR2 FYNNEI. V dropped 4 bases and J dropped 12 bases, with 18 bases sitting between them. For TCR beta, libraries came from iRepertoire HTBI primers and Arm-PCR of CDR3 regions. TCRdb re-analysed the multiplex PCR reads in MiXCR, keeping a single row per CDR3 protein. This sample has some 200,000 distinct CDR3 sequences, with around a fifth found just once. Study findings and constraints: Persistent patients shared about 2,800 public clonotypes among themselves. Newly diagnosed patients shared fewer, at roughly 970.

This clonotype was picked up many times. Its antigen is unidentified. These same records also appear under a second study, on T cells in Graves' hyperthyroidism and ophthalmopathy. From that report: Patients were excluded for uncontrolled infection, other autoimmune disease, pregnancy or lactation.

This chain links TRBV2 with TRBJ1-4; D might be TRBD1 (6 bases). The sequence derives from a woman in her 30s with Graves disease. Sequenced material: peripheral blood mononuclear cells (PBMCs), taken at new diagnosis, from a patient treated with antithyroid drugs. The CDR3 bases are TGTGCCAGCAGTGTTGGGACACTCCCCGGGGAACTGTTTTTT. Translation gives CASSVGTLPGELFF.